The 26 T cell receptor beta chains given below trace back to one sample, sequenced in a study of control samples from healthy donors and cancer patients. Measured with immunoSEQ multiplex PCR; TCRdb has only the in-frame clones, and not every one. Of about 410,000 clones listed, about 93% were seen once; the top ten hold around 6.4%. Sequenced input: PBMCs. Receptors originate from a man aged 40-49 years with head and neck cancer.

The CDR3 is CASSPTGTTMDYTF. In DNA form, the CDR3 reads TGTGCCAGCAGCCCCACCGGGACAACTATGGACTACACCTTC. The gene calls are TRBV5-4 and TRBJ1-2, with a possible D match to TRBD1 (6 bases). The CDR3 consists of 14 residues. Germline values: CDR1 SGHNT, CDR2 YYREEE (reference sequence). The V end was cut by 4 bases, the J end by 10 bases, with 20 bases between.

The chain is built from TRBV6-6 and TRBJ2-5, with D possibly called TRBD1 or TRBD2 (6 bases each). The CDR3 loop spans 15 amino acids. Germline V gene lookup returns CDR1 MNHNY and CDR2 SVGAGI (reference sequence). V was cut by 0 bases and J by 4 bases, with 12 bases left in between. This CDR3 is CASSYSTGARETQYF. The CDR3 DNA follows: TGTGCCAGCAGTTACTCTACGGGGGCGAGAGAGACCCAGTACTTC.

The chain has TRBV25-1 and TRBJ2-2, with D maybe TRBD1 (6 bases). The CDR3 extends over 13 amino acids. Deletions cut 6 bases from V and 5 bases from J, with 10 bases between. Looked up from germline, CDR1 is MGHDK and CDR2 is SYGVNS. The CDR3 loop is CASRIQGTGELFF. The CDR3, as DNA: TGTGCCAGCAGAATACAGGGTACCGGGGAGCTGTTTTTT.

The chain carries TRBV5-1 and TRBJ2-3; D call uncertain. Germline V gene data show CDR1 as SGHRS and CDR2 as YFSETQ. The CDR3 sequence is 13 residues long. Trimming took 3 bases from V and 5 from J, leaving 10 bases between them. Written as DNA, the CDR3 is TGCGCCAGCAGCTGGGCCCATCAAGATACGCAGTATTTT. Translating gives CASSWAHQDTQYF.

The chain couples TRBV5-1 to TRBJ1-1; possibly TRBD1 for D (5 bases). The V end was cut by 0 bases, the J end by 4 bases, with 13 bases between. This CDR3 has 15 amino acids. Per germline, CDR1 SGHRS and CDR2 YFSETQ. The CDR3 sequence: CASSLAGGGSTEAFF. CDR3 bases: TGCGCCAGCAGCTTGGCGGGGGGAGGAAGCACTGAAGCTTTCTTT.

The chain combines TRBV6-5 with TRBJ2-7; 12 bases agree with TRBD2. There are 13 residues in the CDR3. The trim removed 7 bases at V and 7 bases at J, leaving 5 bases unmatched. In germline, CDR1 is MNHEY, CDR2 SVGAGI. DNA of the CDR3: TGTGCCAGCACCCTAGCGGGGGGGAAAGAGCAGTACTTC. Its protein is CASTLAGGKEQYF.

This chain links TRBV20-1 with TRBJ2-5; D may be TRBD1 (5 bases). The CDR3 consists of 14 residues. CDR1 and CDR2 (germline): DFQATT, SNEGSKA (reference sequence). The V end was cut by 3 bases, the J end by 7 bases, with 18 bases between. This chain's CDR3 is CSASPSGRGVTQYF. The CDR3 nucleotides are TGCAGTGCTAGTCCGTCAGGGCGTGGGGTGACCCAGTACTTC.

This rearrangement joins TRBV11-1 to TRBJ1-6, with unresolved D. The CDR3 consists of 12 residues. Trimming stripped 5 bases from V and 11 bases from J, with 10 bases between. Germline loops: CDR1 SGHAT, CDR2 FQDESV (reference sequence). The CDR3 loop reads CASSQGGTPLHF. The DNA for the CDR3 is TGTGCCAGCAGCCAAGGAGGGACACCCCTCCACTTT.

The rearrangement joins TRBV27 to TRBJ2-7, with D perhaps TRBD2 (5 bases). This CDR3 is 12 amino acids long. With 8 bases removed from V and 1 base from J, the gap between germline ends came to 9 bases. Germline V CDR1 and CDR2: MNHEY, SMNVEV (reference sequence). The CDR3 is CASWGVSYEQYF. CDR3 coding DNA: TGTGCCAGCTGGGGAGTGTCCTACGAGCAGTACTTC.

The chain links TRBV5-6 to TRBJ1-1; D gene uncertain. Trimming cost V 3 bases and J 4 bases, with 10 bases left between them. Germline V gene sequence: CDR1 SGHDT, CDR2 YYEEEE. The CDR3 contains 13 residues. CDR3 in DNA: TGTGCCAGCAGCTGGCCATATAGCACTGAAGCTTTCTTT. It translates to CASSWPYSTEAFF.

Written as DNA, the CDR3 is TGTGCCAGCGTGACCGGAAACAACTATGGCTACACCTTC. It encodes CASVTGNNYGYTF. This rearrangement joins TRBV28 to TRBJ1-2; D unresolved. Trimming shortened V by 8 bases and J by 2 bases, and 12 bases separated the two germline ends. The CDR3 extends over 13 amino acids. The V gene's germline CDR1 is MDHEN and CDR2 SYDVKM.

The V call is TRBV2, the J call TRBJ2-7; no reliable D call. V was clipped by 5 bases and J by 4 bases, with 12 bases between them. The CDR3 length is 13 residues. CDR1 and CDR2 from the germline V gene are SNHLY and FYNNEI. Here the CDR3 reads CASSPPREYEQYF. The CDR3 DNA reads TGTGCCAGCAGTCCCCCCCGTGAGTACGAGCAGTACTTC.

This chain joins TRBV5-1 and TRBJ2-3; 9 bases line up with TRBD1. The germline gives CDR1 SGHRS, CDR2 YFSETQ. J lost 2 bases, V lost 5 bases, and 9 bases had no gene match. The CDR3 sequence is 16 residues long. CDR3 in DNA: TGCGCCAGCAGACCCGAAGACAGGGGGATCACAGATACGCAGTATTTT. Amino acids: CASRPEDRGITDTQYF. The variable domain in full, with the rest retrieved from reference TRBV5-1 and TRBJ2-3, is KAGVTQTPRYLIKTRGQQVTLSCSPISGHRSVSWYQQTPGQGLQFLFEYFSETQRNKGNFPGRFSGRQFSNSRSEMNVSTLELGDSALYLCASRPEDRGITDTQYFGPGTRLTVL.

This clone was seen only once. CDR3 sequence: CASFTPGPASYNEQFF. In nucleotides, the CDR3 is TGTGCCAGCTTTACGCCGGGTCCCGCATCCTACAATGAGCAGTTCTTC. J is TRBJ2-1 and V is TRBV11-2; D uncertain. Trimming shortened V by 8 bases and J by 1 base, and 18 bases separated the two germline ends. The germline CDR1 and CDR2 sequences are SGHAT and FQNNGV. This CDR3 spans 16 amino acids.

The gene calls are TRBV6-5 and TRBJ2-7, with D possibly being TRBD1 (6 bases). There are 14 residues in the CDR3. Germline CDR1 is MNHEY and CDR2 is SVGAGI. The V gene lost 2 bases and the J gene lost 0 bases, with 8 bases spanning the gap. CDR3 coding DNA: TGTGCCAGCAGTTACACCAGGGGCTCCTACGAGCAGTACTTC. Translating gives CASSYTRGSYEQYF.

This rearrangement joins TRBV11-2 to TRBJ1-1; possibly TRBD1 for D (6 bases). The V end lost 2 bases, the J end lost 6 bases, and 16 bases lay between the germline ends. The CDR3 runs to 15 residues. Germline values: CDR1 SGHAT, CDR2 FQNNGV. The CDR3 DNA is TGTGCCAGCAGCTTAAGGGGGGGCAGGGAGGCTGAAGCTTTCTTT. It is translated as CASSLRGGREAEAFF.

The rearrangement joins TRBV30 to TRBJ1-4; TRBD1 agrees at 8 bases. J gave up 7 bases and V 8 bases, and 9 bases lay outside the gene matches. There are 13 residues in the CDR3. Looked up from germline, CDR1 is GTSNPN and CDR2 is SVGIG (reference sequence). The CDR3 DNA reads TGTGCCGGAGACAGGGGCGGCGGTGAAAAACTGTTTTTT. Encoded protein: CAGDRGGGEKLFF.

The rearrangement links TRBV11-2 to TRBJ2-5, with D perhaps being TRBD1 or TRBD2 (5 bases each). Trimming pared 5 bases from V and 6 bases from J, leaving 31 bases between. Looked up from germline, CDR1 is SGHAT and CDR2 is FQNNGV. The length of the CDR3 is 19 residues. The CDR3 reads CASSGRSGEGHGWGKTQYF. The CDR3 nucleotides read TGTGCCAGCAGCGGTCGTTCGGGTGAAGGGCACGGTTGGGGGAAGACCCAGTACTTC. The full variable domain, in which reference TRBV11-2 and TRBJ2-5 provide the parts outside the CDR3, is EAGVAQSPRYKIIEKRQSVAFWCNPISGHATLYWYQQILGQGPKLLIQFQNNGVVDDSQLPKDRFSAERLKGVDSTLKIQPAKLEDSAVYLCASSGRSGEGHGWGKTQYFGPGTRLLVL.

The rearrangement links TRBV2 to TRBJ1-4; 7 nucleotides line up with TRBD1. CDR1 is SNHLY, CDR2 FYNNEI, per germline. V shed 5 bases and J 2 bases; nucleotides not matched to a gene: 11. The CDR3 length is 17 residues. Written as DNA, the CDR3 is TGTGCCAGCAGTAGACAGGGATGGACGTTCACTAATGAAAAACTGTTTTTT. Protein sequence: CASSRQGWTFTNEKLFF.

The CDR3, as DNA: TGTGCCACCGGCCTCCGGACAGGCGACGGGACCCAGTACTTC. Amino acids: CATGLRTGDGTQYF. V and J are TRBV15 and TRBJ2-5, with 7 bases fitting TRBD1. J was trimmed by 7 bases and V by 8 bases; bases with no gene match: 13. Germline V lookup: CDR1 LNHNV, CDR2 YYDKDF (reference sequence). The CDR3 runs to 14 residues.

This sequence joins TRBV3-1 (or the pseudogene TRBV3-2) and TRBJ1-4, with D maybe TRBD1 (6 bases). V was trimmed by 2 bases and J by 0 bases, leaving 7 bases between them. The CDR3 spans 15 residues. The germline V gene has CDR1 LGHDT and CDR2 YNNKEL (reference sequence). The CDR3 loop reads CASSQRTATNEKLFF. CDR3 bases: TGTGCCAGCAGCCAAAGGACAGCAACTAATGAAAAACTGTTTTTT.

The J gene is TRBJ1-6, the V gene TRBV28; a weak D match, TRBD1 (5 bases). The CDR3 is 16 amino acids. Germline V lookup: CDR1 MDHEN, CDR2 SYDVKM. V was trimmed by 3 bases and J by 7 bases, leaving 16 bases between them. The CDR3 sequence: CASSFVRATANSPLHF. DNA for the CDR3: TGTGCCAGCAGTTTTGTCAGGGCAACCGCGAATTCACCCCTCCACTTT.

V gene TRBV5-4 combines with J gene TRBJ1-1, with D maybe TRBD1 (5 bases). CDR1 is SGHNT and CDR2 is YYREEE in the germline V gene (reference sequence). This CDR3 contains 16 residues. Between the trimmed V and J ends, which lost 1 base and 0 bases, there was a span of 13 bases. The CDR3 reads CASSLLRQHMNTEAFF. In nucleotides, the CDR3 is TGTGCCAGCAGCTTGTTAAGACAGCACATGAACACTGAAGCTTTCTTT.

J is TRBJ1-3 and V is TRBV6-5, with 7 bases lining up with TRBD1. The CDR3 is 13 residues long. The V gene's germline CDR1 is MNHEY and CDR2 SVGAGI. V lost 6 bases to trimming and J lost 3 bases; unmatched junction nucleotides: 2. In DNA, the CDR3 is TGTGCCAGCAGGTCAGGGGGTGGAAACACCATATATTTT. It yields the protein CASRSGGGNTIYF.

This clone showed up just a few times. The DNA of the CDR3 is TGCGCCAGCAGTCATACTAGCGGGCCGAGCACAGATACGCAGTATTTT. Translated: CASSHTSGPSTDTQYF. The chain carries TRBV10-2 and TRBJ2-3; 9 bases map to TRBD2. The CDR3 covers 16 residues. V gave up 5 bases and J gave up 0 bases; unmatched junction bases: 6. The V gene's germline CDR1 is WSHSY and CDR2 SAAADI.

This clone has just one count. This rearrangement joins TRBV7-6 to TRBJ1-2; the match to TRBD1 covers 7 bases. Trimming removed 5 bases from V and 4 bases from J; junction bases left unmatched: 10. This CDR3 region has 15 residues. CDR1 is SGHVS, CDR2 FNYEAQ, per germline. CDR3 bases: TGTGCCAGCAGCCGAGGACCTCCAGGGGGCTATGGCTACACCTTC. Residues: CASSRGPPGGYGYTF.